A selection of T cell receptor beta chains follows, all from one sample in a study of blood T cell repertoires in COVID-19. Libraries were prepared by immunoSEQ multiplex PCR; TCRdb keeps only in-frame clonotypes and omits some of them. The repertoire includes 150,000 or so clones, around 75% of them detected once, and 5% sits in the top ten. The sequenced sample consisted of peripheral blood. These receptors came from a woman in her seventies with COVID-19, enrolled during active disease. CDR3s include the opening cysteine and the closing phenylalanine or tryptophan. A D gene is named only where the DNA matches it firmly. Clone sizes are given selectively: once, few, many, or a class where the clone is expanded.

j_call: TRBJ2-2; v_call: TRBV27; clone_size: -; d_call: TRBD1; cdr3_nt: TGTGCCAGCAGCCGACAGGGGTCTAACGGGGAGCTGTTTTTT; cdr3_aa: CASSRQGSNGELFF
j_call: TRBJ2-7; v_call: TRBV7-2; clone_size: -; d_call: TRBD1; cdr3_nt: TGTGCCAGCAGCCCGCGGACAGGGTCGAGCGAGCAGTACTTC; cdr3_aa: CASSPRTGSSEQYF
j_call: TRBJ1-2; v_call: TRBV6-4; clone_size: -; d_call: -; cdr3_nt: TGTGCCAGCAGTGCAGAAGGGGGGGGAGAATATGGCTACACCTTC; cdr3_aa: CASSAEGGGEYGYTF
j_call: TRBJ2-3; v_call: TRBV2; clone_size: -; d_call: -; cdr3_nt: TGTGCCAGCAGTGGTGGCGGGGCCCTTGGGCAGTATTTT; cdr3_aa: CASSGGGALGQYF
j_call: TRBJ2-7; v_call: TRBV28; clone_size: -; d_call: TRBD1; cdr3_nt: TGTGCCAGCAGACCGGGACAGTACTACGAGCAGTACTTC; cdr3_aa: CASRPGQYYEQYF
j_call: TRBJ2-7; v_call: TRBV15; clone_size: -; d_call: TRBD1; cdr3_nt: TGTGCCACCCGGACAGGGAATGGCGACGAGCAGTACTTC; cdr3_aa: CATRTGNGDEQYF
j_call: TRBJ2-1; v_call: TRBV12-3/TRBV12-4; clone_size: -; d_call: -; cdr3_nt: TGTGCCAGCAGTTTACGGACTGACGGTGAGCAGTTCTTC; cdr3_aa: CASSLRTDGEQFF
j_call: TRBJ1-2; v_call: TRBV5-6; clone_size: once; d_call: -; cdr3_nt: TGTGCCAGCAGCTTTATGACAGATAATGGCTACACCTTC; cdr3_aa: CASSFMTDNGYTF
j_call: TRBJ2-1; v_call: TRBV24-1; clone_size: -; d_call: TRBD2; cdr3_nt: TGTGCCACCAGTGATACGGGGGGGCGGGATGAGCAGTTCTTC; cdr3_aa: CATSDTGGRDEQFF
j_call: TRBJ2-7; v_call: TRBV5-1; clone_size: many; d_call: -; cdr3_nt: TGCGCCAGCAGCAAAGACACCTACGAGCAGTACTTC; cdr3_aa: CASSKDTYEQYF
j_call: TRBJ2-2; v_call: TRBV10-3; clone_size: once; d_call: -; cdr3_nt: TGTGCCATCAGTGAACAGCAGAACACCGGGGAGCTGTTTTTT; cdr3_aa: CAISEQQNTGELFF
j_call: TRBJ1-2; v_call: TRBV10-3; clone_size: few; d_call: -; cdr3_nt: TGTGCCATCGCCAGAGAGGGGGGGGCTGCTGGCTACACCTTC; cdr3_aa: CAIAREGGAAGYTF
j_call: TRBJ1-6; v_call: TRBV5-4; clone_size: -; d_call: -; cdr3_nt: TGTGCCAGCAGTTTGGACAGCTTTAATTCACCCCTCCACTTT; cdr3_aa: CASSLDSFNSPLHF
j_call: TRBJ1-4; v_call: TRBV27; clone_size: -; d_call: -; cdr3_nt: TGTGCCAGCAGTTCTAGCGGGTATGGTGAAAAACTGTTTTTT; cdr3_aa: CASSSSGYGEKLFF
j_call: TRBJ2-7; v_call: TRBV11-2; clone_size: -; d_call: -; cdr3_nt: TGTGCCAGCAGCTTCGGCGGAGCTTCCTCCTACGAGCAGTACTTC; cdr3_aa: CASSFGGASSYEQYF
j_call: TRBJ1-6; v_call: TRBV2; clone_size: -; d_call: -; cdr3_nt: TGTGCCAGCAGTGAAAGCCGGTCCTATAATTCACCCCTCCACTTT; cdr3_aa: CASSESRSYNSPLHF
j_call: TRBJ1-1; v_call: TRBV6-5; clone_size: many; d_call: TRBD1; cdr3_nt: TGTGCCAGCAGTTACGGACAGGGGAGAATAACTTTCTTT; cdr3_aa: CASSYGQGRITFF
j_call: TRBJ1-2; v_call: TRBV7-2; clone_size: many; d_call: TRBD1; cdr3_nt: TGTGCCAGCAGCCCGACAGGGTTAGACTATGGCTACACCTTC; cdr3_aa: CASSPTGLDYGYTF
j_call: TRBJ2-6; v_call: TRBV2; clone_size: -; d_call: -; cdr3_nt: TGTGCCAGCGCGGGGTCTGGGGCCAACGTCCTGACTTTC; cdr3_aa: CASAGSGANVLTF
j_call: TRBJ2-7; v_call: TRBV9; clone_size: -; d_call: TRBD2; cdr3_nt: TGTGCCAGCAGCACCTCCCCTACTAGCGGCTACGAGCAGTACTTC; cdr3_aa: CASSTSPTSGYEQYF
j_call: TRBJ1-6; v_call: TRBV5-6; clone_size: -; d_call: -; cdr3_nt: TGTGCCAGCAGCTTGGGGCAGGGTCGAGGATATAATTCACCCCTCCACTTT; cdr3_aa: CASSLGQGRGYNSPLHF
j_call: TRBJ1-4; v_call: TRBV3-1/TRBV3-2; clone_size: -; d_call: -; cdr3_nt: TGTGCCAGCAGCCAAGGAGCGGTGACTAATGAAAAACTGTTTTTT; cdr3_aa: CASSQGAVTNEKLFF
j_call: TRBJ1-6; v_call: TRBV7-2; clone_size: once; d_call: TRBD1; cdr3_nt: TGTGCCAGCAGCTTGCCCAGGGGGCTCGATTCACCCCTCCACTTT; cdr3_aa: CASSLPRGLDSPLHF
j_call: TRBJ1-2; v_call: TRBV4-1; clone_size: -; d_call: TRBD1; cdr3_nt: TGCGCCAGCAGCCCCACGGGAGGGGGCATTCATTCCTATGGCTACACCTTC; cdr3_aa: CASSPTGGGIHSYGYTF
j_call: TRBJ1-1; v_call: TRBV2; clone_size: once; d_call: TRBD1; cdr3_nt: TGTGCCAGTGGGGGACAGCTGAACACTGAAGCTTTCTTT; cdr3_aa: CASGGQLNTEAFF
j_call: TRBJ2-7; v_call: TRBV28; clone_size: many; d_call: TRBD1; cdr3_nt: TGTGCCAGCAGTGGACAGGTCCCCCACTTC; cdr3_aa: CASSGQVPHF
j_call: TRBJ2-3; v_call: TRBV3-1/TRBV3-2; clone_size: -; d_call: TRBD1; cdr3_nt: TGTGCCAGCAGCCAGACCCCCGGACAGGCGAGAGGGGCAGATACGCAGTATTTT; cdr3_aa: CASSQTPGQARGADTQYF
j_call: TRBJ1-1; v_call: TRBV9; clone_size: few; d_call: TRBD1; cdr3_nt: TGTGCCAGCAGCGCCTGGGACAGGGTTGATGAAGCTTTCTTT; cdr3_aa: CASSAWDRVDEAFF
j_call: TRBJ1-2; v_call: TRBV27; clone_size: -; d_call: -; cdr3_nt: TGTGCCAGCAAACCTAGAGGGATACCAAACCATGGCTACACCTTC; cdr3_aa: CASKPRGIPNHGYTF
j_call: TRBJ2-5; v_call: TRBV29-1; clone_size: -; d_call: TRBD2; cdr3_nt: TGCAGCGTCGGGACTAGTTCAGAGACCCAGTACTTC; cdr3_aa: CSVGTSSETQYF
j_call: TRBJ1-1; v_call: TRBV7-9; clone_size: -; d_call: -; cdr3_nt: TGTGCCAGCAGCTTAGGGGCACTCACTGAAGCTTTCTTT; cdr3_aa: CASSLGALTEAFF
j_call: TRBJ1-2; v_call: TRBV5-4; clone_size: -; d_call: TRBD1; cdr3_nt: TGTGCCAGCAGTCTCCCGGGACAGCCCTACACATTC; cdr3_aa: CASSLPGQPYTF
j_call: TRBJ2-1; v_call: TRBV5-6; clone_size: -; d_call: TRBD2; cdr3_nt: TGTGCCAGCAGCTCAATCCTAGCGGGGGGGCAGCATGAGCAGTTCTTC; cdr3_aa: CASSSILAGGQHEQFF
j_call: TRBJ1-5; v_call: TRBV12-2; clone_size: -; d_call: -; cdr3_nt: TGTGCAAGTGGCCCGACAGGGATGGTGCCCCAGCATTTT; cdr3_aa: CASGPTGMVPQHF
j_call: TRBJ2-5; v_call: TRBV5-1; clone_size: -; d_call: TRBD1; cdr3_nt: TGCGCCAGCAGCTCCTCCGGGACAGAAGAGACCCAGTACTTC; cdr3_aa: CASSSSGTEETQYF
j_call: TRBJ2-5; v_call: TRBV10-3; clone_size: -; d_call: -; cdr3_nt: TGTGCCATCAGTGAAAACGGGGGACTTGTCGAGACCCAGTACTTC; cdr3_aa: CAISENGGLVETQYF
j_call: TRBJ1-2; v_call: TRBV28; clone_size: -; d_call: -; cdr3_nt: TGTGCCAGCAGGCATCACCTCACCAAAGGAGAGAACTATGGCTACACCTTC; cdr3_aa: CASRHHLTKGENYGYTF
j_call: TRBJ2-7; v_call: TRBV11-2; clone_size: -; d_call: -; cdr3_nt: TGTGCCAGTCGGTCCCTTAAGAGGTACGAGCAGTACTTC; cdr3_aa: CASRSLKRYEQYF
j_call: TRBJ2-6; v_call: TRBV7-2; clone_size: -; d_call: -; cdr3_nt: TGTGCCAGCAGCTTAGCAGGGGGTGTAGGGGCCAACGTCCTGACTTTC; cdr3_aa: CASSLAGGVGANVLTF
j_call: TRBJ2-1; v_call: TRBV11-3; clone_size: -; d_call: TRBD2; cdr3_nt: TGTGCCAGCAGCGACGGACTAGCGGGGGCCCAAGTTGAGCAGTTCTTC; cdr3_aa: CASSDGLAGAQVEQFF
j_call: TRBJ2-5; v_call: TRBV5-1; clone_size: -; d_call: TRBD1; cdr3_nt: TGCGCCAGCAGCTTGGAAGGGAGAAGGGACAGAAAAGAGACCCAGTACTTC; cdr3_aa: CASSLEGRRDRKETQYF